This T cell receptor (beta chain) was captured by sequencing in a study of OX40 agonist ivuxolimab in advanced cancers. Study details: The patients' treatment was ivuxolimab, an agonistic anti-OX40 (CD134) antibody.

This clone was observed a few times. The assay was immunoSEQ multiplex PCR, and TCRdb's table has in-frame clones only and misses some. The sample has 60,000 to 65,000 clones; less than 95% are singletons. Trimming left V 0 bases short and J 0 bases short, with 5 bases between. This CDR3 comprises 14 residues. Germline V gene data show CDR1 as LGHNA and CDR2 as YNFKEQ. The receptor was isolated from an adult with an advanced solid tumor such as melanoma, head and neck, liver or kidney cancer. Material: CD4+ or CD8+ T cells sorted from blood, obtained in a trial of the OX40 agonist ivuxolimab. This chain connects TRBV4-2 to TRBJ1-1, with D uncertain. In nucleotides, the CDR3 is TGTGCCAGCAGCCAAGATCCCCTGAACACTGAAGCTTTCTTT. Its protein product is CASSQDPLNTEAFF.